This entry concerns a single T cell receptor (beta chain). The antigen is undetermined. Extracted RNA was reverse transcribed into cDNA, the sequencing template. Assay used: immunoSEQ multiplex PCR; TCRdb lists only in-frame clones, some missing. The sample has around 61,000 clones; approximately 45% are singletons. This entry comes from a study of CD8+ T cells in alopecia areata. Broader study findings: Especially in alopecia totalis/universalis, lesional scalp showed greater clonality than normal scalp did. Shared TCR sequences were less clear between patients than in mice, possibly partly from HLA diversity.

CDR1 is SGHRS and CDR2 is YFSETQ in the germline V gene. The CDR3 is 16 residues long. V lost 0 bases and J 2 bases, leaving 12 bases between the germline ends. This receptor was obtained from a human donor with alopecia areata. The chain has TRBV5-1 and TRBJ2-1; the D gene could be TRBD1 or TRBD2 (6 bases each). This material consisted of CD8+ T cells sorted from blood, taken at week 0. This CDR3 is CASSLEGGYAYNEQFF. The CDR3 bases are TGCGCCAGCAGCTTGGAGGGGGGATACGCCTACAATGAGCAGTTCTTC.